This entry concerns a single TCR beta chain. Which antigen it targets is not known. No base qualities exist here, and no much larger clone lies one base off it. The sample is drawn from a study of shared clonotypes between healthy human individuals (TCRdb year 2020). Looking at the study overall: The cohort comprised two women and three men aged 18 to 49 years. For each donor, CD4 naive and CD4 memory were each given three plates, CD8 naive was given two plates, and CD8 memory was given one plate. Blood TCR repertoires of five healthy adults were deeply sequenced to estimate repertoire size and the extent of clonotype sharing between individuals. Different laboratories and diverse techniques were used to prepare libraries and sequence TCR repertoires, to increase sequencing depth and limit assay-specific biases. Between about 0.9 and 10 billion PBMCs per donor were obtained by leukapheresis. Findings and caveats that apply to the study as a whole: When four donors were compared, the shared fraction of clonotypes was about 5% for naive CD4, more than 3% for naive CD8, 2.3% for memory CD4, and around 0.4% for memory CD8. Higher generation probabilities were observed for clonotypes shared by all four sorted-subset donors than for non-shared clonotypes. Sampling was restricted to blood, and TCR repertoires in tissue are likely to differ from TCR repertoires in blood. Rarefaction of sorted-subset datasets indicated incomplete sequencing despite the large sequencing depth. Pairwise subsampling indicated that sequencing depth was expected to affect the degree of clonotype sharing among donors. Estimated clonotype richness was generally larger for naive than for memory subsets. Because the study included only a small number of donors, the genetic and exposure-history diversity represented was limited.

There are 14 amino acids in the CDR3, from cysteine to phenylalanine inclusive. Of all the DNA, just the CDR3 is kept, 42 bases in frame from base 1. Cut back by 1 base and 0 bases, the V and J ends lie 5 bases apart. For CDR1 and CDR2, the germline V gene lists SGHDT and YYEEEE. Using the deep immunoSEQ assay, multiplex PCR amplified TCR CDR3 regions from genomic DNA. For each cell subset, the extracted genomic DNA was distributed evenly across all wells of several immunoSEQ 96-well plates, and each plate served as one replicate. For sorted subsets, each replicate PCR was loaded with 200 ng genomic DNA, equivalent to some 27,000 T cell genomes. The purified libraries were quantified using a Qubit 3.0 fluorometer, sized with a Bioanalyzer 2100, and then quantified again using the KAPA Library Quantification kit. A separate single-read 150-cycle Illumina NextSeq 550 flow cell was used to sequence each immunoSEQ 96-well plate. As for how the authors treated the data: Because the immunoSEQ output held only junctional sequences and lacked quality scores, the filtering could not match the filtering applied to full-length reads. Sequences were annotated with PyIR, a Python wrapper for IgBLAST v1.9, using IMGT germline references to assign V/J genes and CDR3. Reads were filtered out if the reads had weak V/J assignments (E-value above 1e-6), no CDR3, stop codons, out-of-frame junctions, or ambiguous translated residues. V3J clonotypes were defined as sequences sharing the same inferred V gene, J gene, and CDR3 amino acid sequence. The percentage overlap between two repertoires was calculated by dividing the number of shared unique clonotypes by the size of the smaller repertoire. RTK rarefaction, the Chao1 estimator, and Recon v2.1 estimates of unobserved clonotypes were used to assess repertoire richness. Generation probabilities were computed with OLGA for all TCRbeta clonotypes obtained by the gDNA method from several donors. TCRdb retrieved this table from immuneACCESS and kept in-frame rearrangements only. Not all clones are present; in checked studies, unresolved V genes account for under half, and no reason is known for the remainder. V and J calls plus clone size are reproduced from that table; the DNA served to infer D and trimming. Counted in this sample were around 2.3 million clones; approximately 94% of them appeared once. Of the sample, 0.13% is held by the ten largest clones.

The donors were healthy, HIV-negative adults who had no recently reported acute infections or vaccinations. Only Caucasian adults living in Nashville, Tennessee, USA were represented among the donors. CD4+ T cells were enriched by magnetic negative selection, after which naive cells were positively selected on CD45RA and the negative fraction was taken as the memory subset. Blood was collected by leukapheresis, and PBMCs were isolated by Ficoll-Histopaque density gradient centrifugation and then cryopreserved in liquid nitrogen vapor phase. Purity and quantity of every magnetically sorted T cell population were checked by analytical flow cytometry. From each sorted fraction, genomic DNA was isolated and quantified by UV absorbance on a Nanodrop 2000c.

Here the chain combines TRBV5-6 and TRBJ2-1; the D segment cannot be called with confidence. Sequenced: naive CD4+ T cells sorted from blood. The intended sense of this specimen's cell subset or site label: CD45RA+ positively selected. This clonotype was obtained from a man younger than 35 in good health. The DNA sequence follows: TGTGCCAGCAGCTTGTCGAGCTCCTACAATGAGCAGTTCTTC. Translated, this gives CASSLSSSYNEQFF.